This T cell receptor (beta chain) was recovered during a study of shared clonotypes between healthy human individuals. Comments on this clone: An end of the junction does not agree with germline; a read error may underlie this.

Germline CDR1 and CDR2: SGHTA and FQGNSA. The CDR3 consists of 11 residues. Measured with immunoSEQ multiplex PCR; TCRdb has only the in-frame clones, and not every one. Here the sample spans roughly 1,000,000 clones, around 78% being singletons. Sequenced: memory CD4+ T cells from PBMCs. Subset denoted: CD45RA-negative fraction. V gene TRBV7-2 combines with J gene TRBJ2-4, with a weak D call TRBD1 (5 bases). The TCR sequence derives from a man younger than 35 in good health. Some clones in this sample may be carry-over from other donors' samples. The CDR3 region is CASKVGGRADF. The CDR3 DNA follows: TGTGCCAGCAAAGTTGGCGGCAGGGCGGACTTC.